This T cell receptor (beta chain) comes out of a study of blood T cell repertoires in COVID-19. CDR3 length: 15 amino acids. Per germline, CDR1 SGHTA and CDR2 FQGTGA. V lost 8 bases and J lost 4; bases outside the gene matches: 9. Sequencing used immunoSEQ multiplex PCR; TCRdb keeps in-frame clones, though not all of them. The data show some 110,000 clones, with 70% to 90% seen just once and about 8% held by the top ten. Input material: peripheral blood. This clonotype was sampled from a man aged 65 to 85 who had recovered from COVID-19. V gene TRBV7-3 combines with J gene TRBJ2-2; 8 nucleotides match TRBD2. CDR3 nucleotides: TGTGCCAGCGGGCGGGGGGCGCGTGGCACCGGGGAGCTGTTTTTT. Translated: CASGRGARGTGELFF.